A selection of T cell receptor beta chains follows, all from one sample in a study of blood T cell repertoires in COVID-19. TCRdb keeps only in-frame clones here, not all; method: immunoSEQ multiplex PCR. Altogether about 180,000 clones are present, 82% being singletons, with the ten largest covering 15% to 20%. Material: PBMCs or T cells enriched from blood (not recorded which). The receptors shown here come from a man between 60 and 75 years old who had recovered from COVID-19. Both conserved end residues are trimmed from each CDR3.

cdr3_aa | j_call | v_call
ASSFSVRNPTDTQY | TRBJ2-3 | TRBV7-9
ASSEPGQIFLGYT | TRBJ1-2 | TRBV6-1
ASSVRQENSPLH | TRBJ1-6 | TRBV9
ASSPKGGTNYGYT | TRBJ1-2 | TRBV4-2
ASSQGDGGSTDTQY | TRBJ2-3 | TRBV4-1
AIRLAGTGELF | TRBJ2-2 | TRBV10-3
ASSPLRTGSYNEQF | TRBJ2-1 | TRBV18
ASSKFGASSGAPDTQY | TRBJ2-3 | TRBV11-2
ASSLTGADGYT | TRBJ1-2 | TRBV7-3
ASTLKAGDSNQPQH | TRBJ1-5 | TRBV27
ASSFEPAGNTEAF | TRBJ1-1 | TRBV7-2
ASSPTPGSYVPNYEQF | TRBJ2-1 | TRBV9
ASSWGDGSNQPQH | TRBJ1-5 | TRBV5-8
ASSLPRGTNQPQH | TRBJ1-5 | TRBV28
ASSQVPERSYEQY | TRBJ2-7 | TRBV3-1/TRBV3-2
ASSPRGASGRPGTYEQY | TRBJ2-7 | TRBV7-2
ASRSGTSRDEKLF | TRBJ1-4 | TRBV5-4
ASSSRGLDYNEQF | TRBJ2-1 | TRBV5-1
ASTYTSGGPSAYEQY | TRBJ2-7 | TRBV4-2
ASSPSGGQPQH | TRBJ1-5 | TRBV12-3/TRBV12-4
ASLIAGGEQF | TRBJ2-1 | TRBV6-5
AWSGLRVTDTQY | TRBJ2-3 | TRBV30
ASSLRFTGRLLGELF | TRBJ2-2 | TRBV27
ASSEAGGWADTQY | TRBJ2-3 | TRBV2
ASSFQGDTEAF | TRBJ1-1 | TRBV5-1
ASRGTKYNEQF | TRBJ2-1 | TRBV27
ASSLRGVSGTGNEQF | TRBJ2-1 | TRBV7-3
ASSLGGTSGIDEQY | TRBJ2-7 | TRBV7-6
ASSSGNGYT | TRBJ1-2 | TRBV7-3
ASSPQVTEAF | TRBJ1-1 | TRBV28
ASSVRDTNTGELF | TRBJ2-2 | TRBV9
ASSLGVGSTEAF | TRBJ1-1 | TRBV5-6
ASRATGEETQY | TRBJ2-5 | TRBV6-5
ASSRGTEHTEAF | TRBJ1-1 | TRBV3-1/TRBV3-2
ASSLRASGRVVSGTDTQY | TRBJ2-3 | TRBV27
AWSVLGTSAYEQY | TRBJ2-7 | TRBV30
ASSQDNRLDTEAF | TRBJ1-1 | TRBV4-2
AISSGLANNEQF | TRBJ2-1 | TRBV10-3
ASRQVPGQRNEKLF | TRBJ1-4 | TRBV5-1
ASSSARDSYGYT | TRBJ1-2 | TRBV7-2
ASSLVRDRFNTGELF | TRBJ2-2 | TRBV11-3
ASSAGQGGEQY | TRBJ2-7 | TRBV9
ASSDGTSGYNEQF | TRBJ2-1 | TRBV5-1
ATWTGGLDTQY | TRBJ2-3 | TRBV27
ASSLGTGGNQPQH | TRBJ1-5 | TRBV7-8
ASSPPVGELF | TRBJ2-2 | TRBV9
ASSRQGRLNYGYT | TRBJ1-2 | TRBV4-1
ASSGGTGGIYEQY | TRBJ2-7 | TRBV6-2/TRBV6-3
ASSVQGRWYGYT | TRBJ1-2 | TRBV19
ASSRKGGEANQPQH | TRBJ1-5 | TRBV10-2
ASSPGEVLNTEAF | TRBJ1-1 | TRBV9